These T cell receptor beta chains were read from a single sample in a study of a mutant IDH1 vaccine in newly diagnosed glioma. This table comes from immunoSEQ multiplex PCR, and its TCRdb copy is limited to in-frame clones, with some not included. The sample shows fewer than 100,000 clones, around 90% of them seen only once. Material: PBMCs, obtained from a glioma patient treated with radiotherapy, temozolomide or both. These receptors came from a woman aged 45-65 years with glioma. Each CDR3 is given with its conserved first and last residue. D genes are given only for firm matches. Size is omitted from some rows. Given values are once, few, many or a class for expanded clones.

d_call clone_size j_call v_call cdr3_aa cdr3_nt
NA NA TRBJ2-7 TRBV6-1 CASSGSNLYEQYF TGTGCCAGCAGTGGAAGTAACCTCTACGAGCAGTACTTC
NA NA TRBJ2-5 TRBV2 CASSGGIARFRETQYF TGTGCCAGCAGTGGGGGTATAGCGCGGTTCCGGGAGACCCAGTACTTC
TRBD2 NA TRBJ2-6 TRBV5-6 CASSGAGGANVLTF TGTGCCAGCAGCGGAGCGGGAGGGGCCAACGTCCTGACTTTC
NA few TRBJ1-3 TRBV18 CASSPPETANSGNTIYF TGTGCCAGCTCACCACCAGAGACAGCCAACTCTGGAAACACCATATATTTT
NA NA TRBJ2-5 TRBV7-9 CASSSQGWGQETQYF TGTGCCAGCAGCTCACAGGGCTGGGGTCAAGAGACCCAGTACTTC
NA NA TRBJ2-3 TRBV2 CASKDSSTDTQYF TGTGCCAGCAAGGACAGCAGCACAGATACGCAGTATTTT
TRBD1 NA TRBJ2-7 TRBV10-3 CAISEGQGKVEQYF TGTGCCATCAGTGAGGGACAGGGTAAGGTCGAGCAGTACTTC
NA NA TRBJ2-3 TRBV30 CAWSIAFLTDTQYF TGTGCCTGGAGTATCGCCTTTCTAACAGATACGCAGTATTTT
NA NA TRBJ2-6 TRBV28 CASSFRAGKASGANVLTF TGTGCCAGCAGTTTCCGAGCCGGTAAGGCCTCTGGGGCCAACGTCCTGACTTTC
TRBD2 NA TRBJ2-7 TRBV5-1 CASSGPLAGVAEQYF TGCGCCAGCAGCGGCCCACTAGCGGGAGTTGCCGAGCAGTACTTC
TRBD2 NA TRBJ2-5 TRBV11-2 CASSFPGTSGRTQYF TGTGCCAGCAGCTTCCCAGGGACTAGCGGGAGGACCCAGTACTTC
TRBD1 NA TRBJ1-5 TRBV23-1 CASSQSKGQGEQPQHF TGCGCCAGCAGTCAATCGAAGGGCCAGGGGGAACAGCCCCAGCATTTT
TRBD1 once TRBJ1-2 TRBV5-4 CASRAAGGGKGYTF TGTGCCAGCAGGGCCGCAGGGGGCGGGAAAGGCTACACCTTC
NA NA TRBJ1-5 TRBV28 CASSGYSNQPQHF TGTGCCAGCAGCGGATATAGCAATCAGCCCCAGCATTTT
NA NA TRBJ2-2 TRBV5-6 CASSRIGWGRYTGELFF TGTGCCAGCAGCCGCATCGGGTGGGGGAGATACACCGGGGAGCTGTTTTTT
NA NA TRBJ1-2 TRBV5-1 CASRWGPETLYGYTF TGCGCCAGCAGATGGGGCCCCGAGACCCTGTATGGCTACACCTTC
NA NA TRBJ1-2 TRBV5-6 CASSPGGGSSGYTF TGTGCCAGCAGCCCCGGCGGGGGAAGTTCGGGCTACACCTTC
TRBD2 NA TRBJ2-1 TRBV6-1 CASRGGTSGTNEQFF TGTGCTAGCAGAGGGGGGACTAGCGGGACCAATGAGCAGTTCTTC
TRBD1 NA TRBJ2-4 TRBV19 CASSTQGAGDIQYF TGTGCCAGTAGTACCCAGGGGGCCGGAGACATTCAGTACTTC
NA NA TRBJ2-7 TRBV9 CASSVAGDTQQYF TGTGCCAGCAGCGTAGCGGGCGATACCCAGCAGTACTTC
NA once TRBJ2-7 TRBV29-1 CSVTTRSTYEQYF TGCAGCGTTACGACACGGTCGACCTACGAGCAGTACTTC
TRBD2 NA TRBJ2-1 TRBV29-1 CSAPSSLAAKNEQFF TGCAGCGCTCCCTCGTCGCTAGCGGCGAAAAATGAGCAGTTCTTC
TRBD2 once TRBJ2-1 TRBV16 CASSQSLRLAHNEQFF TGTGCCAGCAGCCAATCCCTTCGACTAGCGCACAATGAGCAGTTCTTC
NA NA TRBJ1-3 TRBV9 CASSPRAGMEYSGNTIYF TGTGCCAGCAGCCCCCGGGCAGGGATGGAATACTCTGGAAACACCATATATTTT
TRBD1 NA TRBJ2-7 TRBV19 CASSITDDRGYEQYF TGTGCCAGTAGTATCACTGATGACAGGGGGTACGAGCAGTACTTC
NA NA TRBJ2-7 TRBV5-1 CASSKDRYEQYF TGCGCCAGCAGCAAAGACAGATACGAGCAGTACTTC
NA NA TRBJ2-7 TRBV27 CASRSQGTHEQYF TGTGCCAGCAGGTCACAGGGAACCCACGAGCAGTACTTC